This is a list of T cell receptor beta chains from one sample in a study of blood T cell repertoires in COVID-19. TCRdb's copy holds only in-frame clones and misses some; the assay was immunoSEQ multiplex PCR. The sample consists of approximately 260,000 clones, 89% of them appearing once. Sequencing input: peripheral blood. Source of these receptors: a middle-aged woman who had recovered from COVID-19. The CDR3 runs from the conserved cysteine through the conserved F or W. A D gene is named only where the DNA matches it firmly.

v_call: TRBV4-2; d_call: -; j_call: TRBJ1-2; cdr3_nt: TGTGCCAGCAGCCAAGAAGTTTCAGGTACAGGCTATGGCTACACCTTC; cdr3_aa: CASSQEVSGTGYGYTF
v_call: TRBV7-9; d_call: -; j_call: TRBJ1-2; cdr3_nt: TGTGCCAGCAGCTTTGGGGGCTACTATGGCTACACCTTC; cdr3_aa: CASSFGGYYGYTF
v_call: TRBV7-2; d_call: -; j_call: TRBJ2-1; cdr3_nt: TGTGCCAGCAGTCAGACTAGCAATGAGCAGTTCTTC; cdr3_aa: CASSQTSNEQFF
v_call: TRBV4-1; d_call: TRBD1; j_call: TRBJ2-3; cdr3_nt: TGCGCCAGCAGCCAAGGAGTAGGGGGACAGGGGGCGGTAGATACGCAGTATTTT; cdr3_aa: CASSQGVGGQGAVDTQYF
v_call: TRBV5-1; d_call: -; j_call: TRBJ1-5; cdr3_nt: TGCGCCAGCCAGGACTCTGGCAATCAGCCCCAGCATTTT; cdr3_aa: CASQDSGNQPQHF
v_call: TRBV13; d_call: TRBD2; j_call: TRBJ2-3; cdr3_nt: TGTGCCAGCAGCTCTAGCGGGAGCACAGATACGCAGTATTTT; cdr3_aa: CASSSSGSTDTQYF
v_call: TRBV30; d_call: -; j_call: TRBJ1-5; cdr3_nt: TGTGCCTGGAGTAAGGGGGTCTGGCCCCAGCATTTT; cdr3_aa: CAWSKGVWPQHF
v_call: TRBV29-1; d_call: -; j_call: TRBJ2-3; cdr3_nt: TGCAGCGTTGAACCCTTAGCCCTTGATACGCAGTATTTT; cdr3_aa: CSVEPLALDTQYF
v_call: TRBV19; d_call: -; j_call: TRBJ2-4; cdr3_nt: TGTGCCAGTAGTATTCAGGGAGGTTTAGCCAAAAACATTCAGTACTTC; cdr3_aa: CASSIQGGLAKNIQYF
v_call: TRBV6-6; d_call: TRBD1; j_call: TRBJ1-6; cdr3_nt: TGTGCCAGCAGTTACGCCGGGACAGGGGATTCACCCCTCCACTTT; cdr3_aa: CASSYAGTGDSPLHF
v_call: TRBV27; d_call: TRBD2; j_call: TRBJ2-1; cdr3_nt: TGTGCCAGCAGACTCGAGCGGGAGTACTACAATGAGCAGTTCTTC; cdr3_aa: CASRLEREYYNEQFF
v_call: TRBV5-1; d_call: -; j_call: TRBJ2-1; cdr3_nt: TGCGCCAGCAGCTCGGACAGCTTCAACAATGAGCAGTTCTTC; cdr3_aa: CASSSDSFNNEQFF
v_call: TRBV6-5; d_call: TRBD1; j_call: TRBJ2-3; cdr3_nt: TGTGCCAGCAGAAGACAGGGGGCTAATACAGATACGCAGTATTTT; cdr3_aa: CASRRQGANTDTQYF
v_call: TRBV5-5; d_call: -; j_call: TRBJ1-4; cdr3_nt: TGTGCCAGCAGCCGTATATTACAATCTAATGAAAAACTGTTTTTT; cdr3_aa: CASSRILQSNEKLFF
v_call: TRBV12-3/TRBV12-4; d_call: -; j_call: TRBJ2-1; cdr3_nt: TGTGCCAGCCGGTCCGGGCAGTTCTTC; cdr3_aa: CASRSGQFF
v_call: TRBV6-5; d_call: -; j_call: TRBJ2-5; cdr3_nt: TGTGCCAGCACCAATCAACAGCGAGGACAGGAGACCCAGTACTTC; cdr3_aa: CASTNQQRGQETQYF